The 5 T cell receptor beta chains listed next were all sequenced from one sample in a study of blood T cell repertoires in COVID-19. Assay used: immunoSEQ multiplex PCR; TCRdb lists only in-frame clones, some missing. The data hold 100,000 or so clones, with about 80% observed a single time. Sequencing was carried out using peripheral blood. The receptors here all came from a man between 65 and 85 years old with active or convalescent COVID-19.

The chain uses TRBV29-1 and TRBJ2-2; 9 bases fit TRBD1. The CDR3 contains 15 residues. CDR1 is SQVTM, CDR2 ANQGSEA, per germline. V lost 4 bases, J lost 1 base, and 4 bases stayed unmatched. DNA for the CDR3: TGCAGCGTTGTACGACAGGGGGTGAACACCGGGGAGCTGTTTTTT. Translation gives CSVVRQGVNTGELFF.

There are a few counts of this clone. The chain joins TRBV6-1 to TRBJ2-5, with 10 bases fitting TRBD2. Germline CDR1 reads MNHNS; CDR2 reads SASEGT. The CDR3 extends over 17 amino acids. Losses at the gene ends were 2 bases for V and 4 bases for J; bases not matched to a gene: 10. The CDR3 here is CASSESGRLAGAETQYF. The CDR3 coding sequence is TGTGCCAGCAGTGAATCTGGTCGGCTAGCGGGGGCAGAGACCCAGTACTTC.

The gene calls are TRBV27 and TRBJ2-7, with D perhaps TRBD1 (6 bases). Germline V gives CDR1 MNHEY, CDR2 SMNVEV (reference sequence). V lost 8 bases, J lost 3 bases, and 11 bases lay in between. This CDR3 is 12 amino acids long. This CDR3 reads CASQGQGYEQYF. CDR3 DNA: TGTGCCAGCCAGGGACAAGGCTACGAGCAGTACTTC.

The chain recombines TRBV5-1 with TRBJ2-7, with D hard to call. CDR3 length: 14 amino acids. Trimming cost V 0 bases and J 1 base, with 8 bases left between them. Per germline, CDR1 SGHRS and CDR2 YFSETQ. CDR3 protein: CASSLEALSYEQYF. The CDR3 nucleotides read TGCGCCAGCAGCTTGGAAGCTCTTTCCTACGAGCAGTACTTC.

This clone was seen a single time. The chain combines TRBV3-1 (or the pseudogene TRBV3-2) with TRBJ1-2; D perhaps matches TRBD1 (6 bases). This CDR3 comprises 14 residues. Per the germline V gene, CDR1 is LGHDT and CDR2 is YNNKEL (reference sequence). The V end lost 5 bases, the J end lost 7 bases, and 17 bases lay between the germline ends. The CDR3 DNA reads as TGTGCCAGCAGCGGTACCGGGGGGCTGAGTGGCTACACCTTC. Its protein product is CASSGTGGLSGYTF.